There are a few counts of the clone carrying this TCR beta chain. Its antigen is currently unknown. The data were taken from a study of T-cell memory formation after mild COVID-19. Whole-study context: The study found TCR clusters largely donor specific. Points from the study as a whole: A second wave of clones peaked on day 37, and their SARS-CoV-2 specificity went unconfirmed. Pre-infection memory showed some responding clones, and this suggested that cross-reactive memory joined.

V shed 4 bases and J shed 0 bases, with 9 bases lying between them. Germline CDR1 and CDR2: SQVTM and ANQGSEA. The CDR3 has 13 residues. The TCR alpha and TCR beta cDNA libraries, bearing sample barcodes and UMIs, were generated by 5'RACE using constant-segment primers. A single record per CDR3 protein comes from TCRdb applying MiXCR to the 5' RACE reads. The repertoire consists of roughly 200,000 distinct CDR3 sequences, with more than 8% occurring once and the leading ten covering 3.5%. Sequencing was carried out using PBMCs or a T cell subset sorted from them (not recorded which). This receptor was identified in a man aged 18 to 29 who had mild COVID-19 (a few samples of this study predate the infection). Cell type and time point are not known. This chain connects TRBV29-1 to TRBJ1-1, with D unresolved. CDR3 nucleotides: TGCAGCGTTGTGGAACAACTGAACACTGAAGCTTTCTTT. Amino acid sequence: CSVVEQLNTEAFF.